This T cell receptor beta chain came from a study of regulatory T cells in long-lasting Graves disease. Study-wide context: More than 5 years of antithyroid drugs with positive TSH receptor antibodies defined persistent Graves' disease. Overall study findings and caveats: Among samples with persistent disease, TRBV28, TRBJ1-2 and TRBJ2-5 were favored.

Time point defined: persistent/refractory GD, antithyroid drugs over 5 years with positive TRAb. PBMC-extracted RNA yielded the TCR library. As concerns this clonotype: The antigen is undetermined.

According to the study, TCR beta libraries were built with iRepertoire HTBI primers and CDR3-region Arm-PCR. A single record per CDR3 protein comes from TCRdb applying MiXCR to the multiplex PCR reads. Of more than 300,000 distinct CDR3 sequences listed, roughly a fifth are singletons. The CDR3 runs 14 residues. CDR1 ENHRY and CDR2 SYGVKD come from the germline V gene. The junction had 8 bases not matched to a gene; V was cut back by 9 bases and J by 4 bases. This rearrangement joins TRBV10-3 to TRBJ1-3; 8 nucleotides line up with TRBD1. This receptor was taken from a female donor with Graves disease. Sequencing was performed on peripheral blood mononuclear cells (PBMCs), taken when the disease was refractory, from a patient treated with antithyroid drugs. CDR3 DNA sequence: TGTGCCATAGGACAGGGCCGGAGCGGAAACACCATATATTTT. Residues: CAIGQGRSGNTIYF.